This T cell receptor beta chain was captured in a study of T-cell memory formation after mild COVID-19. Study results and caveats: Among clones contracting day 15 to 85, CD4/CD8 was balanced, whereas later expanders leaned CD4+.

In germline, CDR1 is SGHTA, CDR2 FQGNSA. Losses at the gene ends were 1 base for V and 5 bases for J; bases not matched to a gene: 4. The CDR3 spans 15 residues. This clonotype was observed many times. Its antigen is unidentified. UMIs and sample barcodes were carried by the TCR alpha and TCR beta cDNA libraries that 5'RACE produced using constant-segment primers. TCRdb reprocessed the 5' RACE reads via MiXCR and lists one record per CDR3 protein. The sample comprises approximately 40,000 distinct CDR3 sequences, about an eighth of which are singletons, and 25% to 35% rests with the top ten. Sequencing used PBMCs or a T cell subset sorted from them (not recorded which). The TCR was taken from a man aged 18 to 29 who had mild COVID-19 (a few samples of this study predate the infection). Cell type and time point are not known. The V gene is TRBV7-2, the J gene TRBJ2-3, with 9 bases fitting TRBD2. The CDR3 loop is CASSLGAGGGDTQYF. The CDR3, as DNA: TGTGCCAGCAGCTTAGGTGCGGGGGGGGGAGATACGCAGTATTTT.